A selection of T cell receptor beta chains follows, all from one sample in a study of response to subunit inactivated influenza vaccine. TCRdb ran MiXCR on the RT-PCR reads and lists one entry per CDR3 protein. The sample records around 530,000 distinct CDR3 sequences, roughly 10% being singletons. This sample comprised PBMCs from blood, obtained on the day of vaccination. The receptor set was obtained from a man over 45 who received an inactivated influenza vaccine. Both conserved end residues are part of each CDR3. A D gene is named only where the DNA matches it firmly. Clone size is shown for a subset of rows, as once, few, many or a class of expanded clone.

d_gene: .
v_gene: TRBV6-1
abundance: .
j_gene: TRBJ2-1
CDR3nt: TGTGCCAGCAGTGAAAACCAGGGTGGATTCAATGAGCAGTTCTTC
CDR3aa: CASSENQGGFNEQFF

d_gene: .
v_gene: TRBV7-6
abundance: few
j_gene: TRBJ2-3
CDR3nt: TGTGCCAGCAGCTCCAGGGGGAGGGCAGATACGCAGTATTTT
CDR3aa: CASSSRGRADTQYF

d_gene: .
v_gene: TRBV5-1
abundance: many
j_gene: TRBJ2-5
CDR3nt: TGTGCCAGCAGTTCCCTAGGGGAGACCCAGTACTTC
CDR3aa: CASSSLGETQYF

d_gene: .
v_gene: TRBV11-2
abundance: .
j_gene: TRBJ2-5
CDR3nt: TGTGCCAGCAGCTTACCTCCCGGGCAGCTGCAAGAGACCCAGTACTTC
CDR3aa: CASSLPPGQLQETQYF

d_gene: .
v_gene: TRBV5-1
abundance: .
j_gene: TRBJ2-7
CDR3nt: TGCGCCAGCAGCTTGGTCGGGGGATCCGAGCAGTACTTC
CDR3aa: CASSLVGGSEQYF

d_gene: .
v_gene: TRBV7-2
abundance: .
j_gene: TRBJ2-5
CDR3nt: TGTGCCAGCAGCTGGGGGGGCGGGGCCCAGTACTTC
CDR3aa: CASSWGGGAQYF

d_gene: .
v_gene: TRBV7-8
abundance: .
j_gene: TRBJ1-5
CDR3nt: TGTGCCACCTCACAAGGACTAGGTCAGCCCCAGCATTTT
CDR3aa: CATSQGLGQPQHF

d_gene: .
v_gene: TRBV10-3
abundance: .
j_gene: TRBJ1-2
CDR3nt: TGTGCCATCAAACAGGGCAAGGATGGCTACACCTTC
CDR3aa: CAIKQGKDGYTF

d_gene: TRBD1
v_gene: TRBV24-1
abundance: few
j_gene: TRBJ2-3
CDR3nt: TGTGCCACCAGTGACCCAAGGGGACAGGGTAGCACAGATACGCAGTATTTT
CDR3aa: CATSDPRGQGSTDTQYF

d_gene: TRBD2
v_gene: TRBV7-3
abundance: few
j_gene: TRBJ2-1
CDR3nt: TGTGCCAGCAGCCCTTCAGGGCGGGAGGTTCTCGATGAGCAGTTCTTC
CDR3aa: CASSPSGREVLDEQFF

d_gene: .
v_gene: TRBV7-2
abundance: few
j_gene: TRBJ2-3
CDR3nt: TGTGCCAGCAGCTTAAATTTCCTTAGATTGACAGATACGCAGTATTTT
CDR3aa: CASSLNFLRLTDTQYF

d_gene: .
v_gene: TRBV7-2
abundance: .
j_gene: TRBJ1-4
CDR3nt: TGTGCCAGCAGCCAACGGGGGGATGGTAAACTGTTTTTT
CDR3aa: CASSQRGDGKLFF

d_gene: .
v_gene: TRBV3-1
abundance: few
j_gene: TRBJ2-7
CDR3nt: TGTGCCAGCAGCCAATTATCGGGACGAACCTACGAGCAGTACTTC
CDR3aa: CASSQLSGRTYEQYF

d_gene: TRBD2
v_gene: TRBV9
abundance: .
j_gene: TRBJ2-3
CDR3nt: TGTGCCAGCTCGACTAGCGGGAGGGGGACAGATACGCAGTATTTT
CDR3aa: CASSTSGRGTDTQYF

d_gene: .
v_gene: TRBV29-1
abundance: .
j_gene: TRBJ1-3
CDR3nt: TGCAGCGTCCTACGGGCGACAGACTCTGGAAACACCATATATTTT
CDR3aa: CSVLRATDSGNTIYF

d_gene: .
v_gene: TRBV6-5
abundance: many
j_gene: TRBJ1-1
CDR3nt: TGTGCCAGCAGTTACCAGGGAGGGAACACTGAAGCTTTCTTT
CDR3aa: CASSYQGGNTEAFF

d_gene: TRBD2
v_gene: TRBV3-1
abundance: few
j_gene: TRBJ2-1
CDR3nt: TGTGCCAGCAGCCAAGATCTGCCTACTAGCGGGAGGGTCCCCCTCAATGAGCAGTTCTTC
CDR3aa: CASSQDLPTSGRVPLNEQFF

d_gene: .
v_gene: TRBV6-2/TRBV6-3
abundance: many
j_gene: TRBJ2-7
CDR3nt: TGTGCCAGCACGCGGTCCAGGGAAAGCTCCTACGAGCAGTACTTC
CDR3aa: CASTRSRESSYEQYF

d_gene: .
v_gene: TRBV7-9
abundance: .
j_gene: TRBJ2-1
CDR3nt: TGTGCCAGCAGCTTAGTAGGGTCGAGGGAGTTCTTC
CDR3aa: CASSLVGSREFF

d_gene: .
v_gene: TRBV15
abundance: .
j_gene: TRBJ1-5
CDR3nt: TGTGCCACCAGCAGAGGGGAAGGGAGGAATCAGCCCCAGCATTTT
CDR3aa: CATSRGEGRNQPQHF

d_gene: .
v_gene: TRBV28
abundance: few
j_gene: TRBJ2-5
CDR3nt: TGTGCCAGCAGCCGAATATCGCGGGAGACCCAGTACTTC
CDR3aa: CASSRISRETQYF

d_gene: TRBD2
v_gene: TRBV5-1
abundance: .
j_gene: TRBJ2-2
CDR3nt: TGCGCCAGCAGCCAACTAGCGGCCCTAGTGACCGGGGAGCTGTTTTTT
CDR3aa: CASSQLAALVTGELFF

d_gene: TRBD2
v_gene: TRBV5-1
abundance: many
j_gene: TRBJ2-5
CDR3nt: TGCGCCAGCAGCCAGGCGAGCGGGGCCCAACAAGAGACCCAGTACTTC
CDR3aa: CASSQASGAQQETQYF

d_gene: TRBD1
v_gene: TRBV9
abundance: .
j_gene: TRBJ1-6
CDR3nt: TGTGCCAGCAGCGTAGGACAAGGGGGCAATTCACCCCTCCACTTT
CDR3aa: CASSVGQGGNSPLHF

d_gene: TRBD1
v_gene: TRBV5-1
abundance: .
j_gene: TRBJ1-2
CDR3nt: TGCGCCAGCAGCGTGGGACAGCAATATGGCTACACCTTC
CDR3aa: CASSVGQQYGYTF

d_gene: .
v_gene: TRBV2
abundance: many
j_gene: TRBJ2-7
CDR3nt: TGTGCCAGCAGTGAACAATCCTACGAGCAGTACTTC
CDR3aa: CASSEQSYEQYF

d_gene: TRBD2
v_gene: TRBV7-9
abundance: once
j_gene: TRBJ2-1
CDR3nt: TGTGCCAGCGCGTGGGCGGGAGGATACAATGAGCAGTTCTTC
CDR3aa: CASAWAGGYNEQFF

d_gene: .
v_gene: TRBV4-3
abundance: .
j_gene: TRBJ1-1
CDR3nt: TGCGCCAGCAGCCAAGTTCAGGATTCCTTCGCTGAAGCTTTCTTT
CDR3aa: CASSQVQDSFAEAFF

d_gene: .
v_gene: TRBV7-9
abundance: few
j_gene: TRBJ2-1
CDR3nt: TGTGCCAGCAGCAACTGGACGGCCCCCGAGCAGTTCTTC
CDR3aa: CASSNWTAPEQFF

d_gene: .
v_gene: TRBV15
abundance: few
j_gene: TRBJ2-7
CDR3nt: TGTGCCACCAGCAGAGAGGGAGTGGGCGAGCAGTACTTC
CDR3aa: CATSREGVGEQYF

d_gene: .
v_gene: TRBV15
abundance: few
j_gene: TRBJ1-3
CDR3nt: TGTGCCACCAGCAGAGACTACAGGGTTGGTGGAAACACCATATATTTT
CDR3aa: CATSRDYRVGGNTIYF

d_gene: .
v_gene: TRBV29-1
abundance: many
j_gene: TRBJ2-2
CDR3nt: TGCAGCGTTGCCACGGGACTCTCCACCGGGGAGCTGTTTTTT
CDR3aa: CSVATGLSTGELFF

d_gene: TRBD2
v_gene: TRBV12-3/TRBV12-4
abundance: many
j_gene: TRBJ2-5
CDR3nt: TGTGCCAGCAGGACACTAGCGAGAGAGACCCAGTACTTC
CDR3aa: CASRTLARETQYF

d_gene: TRBD2
v_gene: TRBV29-1
abundance: many
j_gene: TRBJ2-5
CDR3nt: TGCAGCGTTGAACTAAGACTAGCGGGAGAGGGTCCCCAAGAGACCCAGTACTTC
CDR3aa: CSVELRLAGEGPQETQYF

d_gene: TRBD1
v_gene: TRBV12-3/TRBV12-4
abundance: few
j_gene: TRBJ2-2
CDR3nt: TGTGCCAGCAGTTTAGCGCTAGGACAGGACACCGGGGAGCTGTTTTTT
CDR3aa: CASSLALGQDTGELFF

d_gene: .
v_gene: TRBV29-1
abundance: many
j_gene: TRBJ2-1
CDR3nt: TGCAGCGTTGAAGAGAGAAGCGGCTCCTACAATGAGCAGTTCTTC
CDR3aa: CSVEERSGSYNEQFF

d_gene: TRBD1
v_gene: TRBV7-2
abundance: many
j_gene: TRBJ2-3
CDR3nt: TGTGCCAGCAGCTCCTGGACAGGGTTCCCAGATACGCAGTATTTT
CDR3aa: CASSSWTGFPDTQYF

d_gene: .
v_gene: TRBV27
abundance: many
j_gene: TRBJ2-7
CDR3nt: TGTGCCAGCAGTTTTAAACAGAGATTCTACTACGAGCAGTACTTC
CDR3aa: CASSFKQRFYYEQYF

d_gene: .
v_gene: TRBV27
abundance: .
j_gene: TRBJ2-1
CDR3nt: TGTGCCAGCAGTTTTCTTGCCGGGGCCTTAGGTGAGCAGTTCTTC
CDR3aa: CASSFLAGALGEQFF

d_gene: .
v_gene: TRBV7-9
abundance: .
j_gene: TRBJ1-4
CDR3nt: TGTGCCAGCAGCTTAGGTGGACAGATGACTAATGAAAAACTGTTTTTT
CDR3aa: CASSLGGQMTNEKLFF

d_gene: .
v_gene: TRBV9
abundance: few
j_gene: TRBJ2-5
CDR3nt: TGTGCCAGCAGCGCGACCTCCGGGACCCGGCGGGAGACCCAGTACTTC
CDR3aa: CASSATSGTRRETQYF

d_gene: .
v_gene: TRBV30
abundance: .
j_gene: TRBJ2-7
CDR3nt: TGTGCCTGGAGTACTGACATCCCCTACGAGCAGTACTTC
CDR3aa: CAWSTDIPYEQYF

d_gene: TRBD2
v_gene: TRBV11-2
abundance: .
j_gene: TRBJ2-1
CDR3nt: TGTGCCAGCAGCTTAGAGGCTAGCGGGAGGATTCCTACCTACAATGAGCAGTTCTTC
CDR3aa: CASSLEASGRIPTYNEQFF

d_gene: .
v_gene: TRBV7-9
abundance: .
j_gene: TRBJ1-2
CDR3nt: TGTGCCAGCAGCAGCTTAGACCCAGGGTGGCATGGCTACACCTTC
CDR3aa: CASSSLDPGWHGYTF

d_gene: TRBD2
v_gene: TRBV7-2
abundance: .
j_gene: TRBJ2-3
CDR3nt: TGTGCCAGCAGCTCAAATCGCGGGGGGGCCTGGACAGATACGCAGTATTTT
CDR3aa: CASSSNRGGAWTDTQYF

d_gene: .
v_gene: TRBV27
abundance: few
j_gene: TRBJ1-1
CDR3nt: TGTGCCAGCAGTCCTTCCAGGGTAGTTCGGACTGAAGCTTTCTTT
CDR3aa: CASSPSRVVRTEAFF